Following are 13 T cell receptor beta chains from one sample sequenced in a study of blood T cell repertoires in COVID-19. The assay was immunoSEQ multiplex PCR, and TCRdb's table has in-frame clones only and misses some. The sample carries 150,000 to 200,000 clones, more than 80% recorded once. The source material was peripheral blood. The origin of the receptors is a woman aged 60-75 years with COVID-19, enrolled during active disease.

This chain joins TRBV4-1 and TRBJ1-5; the match to TRBD1 covers 7 bases. Germline loops: CDR1 MGHRA, CDR2 YSYEKL. The CDR3 consists of 21 residues. Trimming took 3 bases from V and 0 from J; bases not matched to a gene: 20. This CDR3 is CASSQAIRAPRDRYSNQPQHF. The CDR3 coding sequence is TGCGCCAGCAGCCAGGCAATAAGGGCCCCCCGGGACAGATATAGCAATCAGCCCCAGCATTTT.

J is TRBJ2-7 and V is TRBV7-9; unclear D gene. The CDR3 runs 13 residues. CDR1 and CDR2 (germline): SEHNR, FQNEAQ (reference sequence). The V gene lost 1 base and the J gene lost 0 bases, with 4 bases spanning the gap. CDR3 sequence (DNA): TGTGCCAGCAGCTTAGACAGCTCCTACGAGCAGTACTTC. It translates to CASSLDSSYEQYF.

The V gene is TRBV5-4, the J gene TRBJ1-2, with D possibly being TRBD1 (5 bases). With 1 base removed from V and 7 bases from J, the gap between germline ends came to 14 bases. From germline, CDR1 is SGHNT and CDR2 YYREEE (reference sequence). The CDR3 consists of 14 residues. The CDR3 DNA reads TGTGCCAGCAGCTTGCTGGAAGGGGCTGGTGGCTACACCTTC. This translates into CASSLLEGAGGYTF.

The J gene is TRBJ2-7, the V gene TRBV4-1, with TRBD1 matching over 7 bases. This CDR3 spans 14 amino acids. Trimming cost V 5 bases and J 4 bases; bases outside gene matches: 8. Germline V lookup: CDR1 MGHRA, CDR2 YSYEKL. The DNA of the CDR3 is TGCGCCAGCAGCGGCCCGGGACAGCCATACGAGCAGTACTTC. It specifies CASSGPGQPYEQYF.

The chain carries TRBV9 and TRBJ2-7, with 7 positions matching TRBD1. The CDR3 totals 14 residues. Germline-derived CDR1 and CDR2 are SGDLS and YYNGEE. J gave up 6 bases and V 3 bases, and 9 bases lay outside the gene matches. The CDR3 nucleotides read TGTGCCAGCAGCGGGCGACAGGGTAGCTCCGAGCAGTACTTC. Its translation: CASSGRQGSSEQYF.

V and J are TRBV5-1 and TRBJ2-1; 9 bases are a match to TRBD2. The V and J ends lost 0 bases and 0 bases, in that order; junction bases with no gene match: 4. The CDR3 extends over 17 amino acids. Per the germline V gene, CDR1 is SGHRS and CDR2 is YFSETQ. CDR3 loop: CASSLEPSGVSYNEQFF. CDR3 nucleotide sequence: TGCGCCAGCAGCTTGGAACCTAGCGGGGTCTCCTACAATGAGCAGTTCTTC.

The chain combines TRBV10-1 with TRBJ2-7; 7 positions agree with TRBD1. V was clipped by 5 bases and J by 3 bases; unmatched bases: 10. In germline, CDR1 is WNHNN, CDR2 SYGVQD (reference sequence). The CDR3 has 15 amino acids. The CDR3 loop reads CASSPCWDRFYEQYF. The CDR3 nucleotides are TGCGCCAGCAGTCCCTGTTGGGACAGATTCTACGAGCAGTACTTC.

This clone was seen a single time. The chain combines TRBV19 with TRBJ2-1; 7 bases map to TRBD1. This CDR3 comprises 14 residues. Trimming cost V 3 bases and J 4 bases; bases outside gene matches: 3. Per germline, CDR1 LNHDA and CDR2 SQIVND (reference sequence). The CDR3 here is CASSMYRGYNEQFF. CDR3 nucleotides: TGTGCCAGTAGTATGTACAGGGGATACAATGAGCAGTTCTTC.

The chain carries TRBV6-6 and TRBJ1-1; 8 nucleotides line up with TRBD1. V trimming: 7 bases; J trimming: 2 bases; junction bases outside the gene matches: 9. Germline CDR1 and CDR2: MNHNY and SVGAGI (reference sequence). The CDR3 runs 15 residues. In nucleotides, the CDR3 is TGTGCCAGCACCTCCCGGGACAGGAGAAACACTGAAGCTTTCTTT. This translates into CASTSRDRRNTEAFF.

The CDR3 loop reads CASSLGGARDTDTQYF. CDR3 bases: TGTGCCAGCAGTCTCGGGGGGGCCCGGGACACAGATACGCAGTATTTT. The V gene is TRBV27, the J gene TRBJ2-3, with 8 bases lining up with TRBD2. V lost 5 bases and J lost 2; bases outside the gene matches: 9. Germline V gene data show CDR1 as MNHEY and CDR2 as SMNVEV (reference sequence). This CDR3 has 16 amino acids.

Only one count was recorded for this clone. The V gene is TRBV5-1, the J gene TRBJ1-1; D not resolved. The V and J ends lost 2 bases and 5 bases respectively, with 10 bases between them. This CDR3 has 13 residues. Germline V gene lookup returns CDR1 SGHRS and CDR2 YFSETQ. The DNA of the CDR3 is TGCGCCAGCAGCTTAGCACAGCGGACTGAAGCTTTCTTT. Translating it yields CASSLAQRTEAFF.

This clone was detected a few times. The chain has TRBV11-2 and TRBJ2-5, with TRBD1 matching over 8 bases. Germline V lookup: CDR1 SGHAT, CDR2 FQNNGV. Trimming removed 6 bases from V and 5 bases from J; junction bases left unmatched: 11. The CDR3 has 15 amino acids. The CDR3 loop is CASRRPGGIFETQYF. In nucleotides, the CDR3 is TGTGCCAGCAGGCGGCCAGGGGGCATCTTTGAGACCCAGTACTTC.

This sequence joins TRBV3-1 (or the pseudogene TRBV3-2) and TRBJ1-3; D is uncertain. This CDR3 comprises 16 residues. V shed 1 base and J shed 0 bases, with 10 bases lying between them. Germline CDR1 is LGHDT and CDR2 is YNNKEL (reference sequence). The DNA for the CDR3 is TGTGCCAGCAGCCAAGTCGGAACAGTCTCTGGAAACACCATATATTTT. This gives the protein CASSQVGTVSGNTIYF.